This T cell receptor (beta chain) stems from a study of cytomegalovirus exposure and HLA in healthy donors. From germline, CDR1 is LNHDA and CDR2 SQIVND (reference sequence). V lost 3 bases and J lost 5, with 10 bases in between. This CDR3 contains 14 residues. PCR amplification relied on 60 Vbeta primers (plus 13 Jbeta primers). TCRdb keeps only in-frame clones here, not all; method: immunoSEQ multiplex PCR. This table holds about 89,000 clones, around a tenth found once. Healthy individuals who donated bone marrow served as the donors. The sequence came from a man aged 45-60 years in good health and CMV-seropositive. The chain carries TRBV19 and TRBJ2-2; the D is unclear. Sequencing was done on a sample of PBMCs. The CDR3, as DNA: TGTGCCAGTAGTATCCCCGGGTTGACCGGGGAGCTGTTTTTT. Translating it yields CASSIPGLTGELFF.